Shown below are 32 T cell receptor beta chains from a single sample sequenced in a study of post-analysis software for immune sequencing data (dated by TCRdb to between 2015 and 2016). Here is what the overall study found, with its caveats: Patients showed significantly higher frequencies than controls for five TRBV segments, among them TRBV5-6, TRBV5-1 and TRBV20-1.

Libraries came from PCR. This sample was sequenced with an Illumina HiSeq 2500. Unique molecular identifiers were incorporated into TCR beta cDNA libraries to reduce PCR and sequencing biases. TCRdb's own reprocessing of the public reads used fastp at Q25 and MiXCR and kept productive beta chains. All rows with the same CDR3 protein become a single entry with the most common DNA and genes. Recorded for this sample are a few hundred thousand distinct CDR3 sequences; 36% of them occurred a single time. The ten largest clones add up to roughly 4.8% of the sample. The antigens these receptors bind are not known. The sequencing input was blood. These receptors all stem from a girl between 10 and 17 years old with multiple sclerosis.

Comment on this clonotype: A single base separates this from a much larger clone, so it may be a read error. V usage is TRBV5-1 and J usage is TRBJ2-6; the D gene is possibly TRBD1 (5 bases). This CDR3 region has 17 residues. The germline gives CDR1 SGHRS, CDR2 YFSETQ. The V and J ends lost 4 bases and 6 bases respectively, with 20 bases between them. In nucleotides, the CDR3 is TGCGCCAGCAGCCCGCAAAACAGGCTGAGTGAGGCCAACGTCCTGACTTTC. Amino acids: CASSPQNRLSEANVLTF.

Worth noting for this clonotype: A much larger clone differs by one base, so this may be a read error. As DNA, the CDR3 is TGTGTCAGCAGCGCCCCCGGGACTAGCGGGGGCCGCACAGATACGCAGTATTTT. Amino acid sequence: CVSSAPGTSGGRTDTQYF. The chain has TRBV9 and TRBJ2-3, with 14 bases lining up with TRBD2. The CDR3 sequence is 18 residues long. Germline CDR1 SGDLS, CDR2 YYNGEE.

This clonotype was counted between two and nine times. Being one base from a much bigger clone, this may be a read error. The chain employs TRBV7-2 and TRBJ2-7, with 9 bases identical to TRBD2. The germline V gene encodes CDR1 SGHTA and CDR2 FQGNSA. V lost 5 bases and J lost 10; bases outside the gene matches: 12. The CDR3 is made up of 14 amino acids. CDR3 sequence (DNA): TGTGCCAGCAGCCCGGGACTAGCCCGTCGGGAACAGTACTTC. Its translation is CASSPGLARREQYF.

This clonotype has more than one count but fewer than ten. This chain connects TRBV6-1 to TRBJ1-5, with 12 bases fitting TRBD1. CDR1 and CDR2 from the germline V gene are MNHNS and SASEGT. V was pared by 6 bases and J by 5 bases, with 8 bases of the junction left unmatched. CDR3 length: 16 residues. In DNA form, the CDR3 reads TGTGCCAGCAGACACCCGGGACAGGGGGCCTATCAGCCCCAGCATTTT. Encoded protein: CASRHPGQGAYQPQHF.

This clonotype appeared many times. The rearrangement uses TRBV18 and TRBJ2-1; possible D gene TRBD2, 6 bases. From germline, CDR1 is KGHSH and CDR2 LQKENI. V gave up 3 bases and J gave up 10 bases, with 25 bases separating them. The CDR3 consists of 17 residues. The DNA for the CDR3 is TGTGCCAGCTCACCCCCCTCGGGGACTCGCGATTTCCACGAGCAGTTCTTC. Translated: CASSPPSGTRDFHEQFF.

Only a few counts were recorded for this clonotype. The V and J genes are TRBV7-2 and TRBJ1-3; D not resolved. V dropped 1 base and J dropped 0 bases, with 10 bases sitting between them. The CDR3 sequence is 16 residues long. Germline V gene lookup returns CDR1 SGHTA and CDR2 FQGNSA. The CDR3 here is CASSLDRPFSGNTIYF. CDR3 DNA sequence: TGTGCCAGCAGCTTAGACAGACCTTTCTCTGGAAACACCATATATTTT.

This clonotype occurred many times. This chain links TRBV29-1 with TRBJ1-2, with D perhaps matching TRBD1 (6 bases). V was clipped by 7 bases and J by 6 bases, with 15 bases between them. Germline CDR1 reads SQVTM; CDR2 reads ANQGSEA. This CDR3 comprises 12 residues. Here the CDR3 DNA reads TGCAGCGGGTGGGGACAAGGTCATGGCTACACCTTC. This translates into CSGWGQGHGYTF.

This chain connects TRBV3-1 to TRBJ2-1; D is tentatively TRBD1 or TRBD2 (6 bases each). Germline lookup yields CDR1 LGHDT and CDR2 YNNKEL (reference sequence). The CDR3 is made up of 16 amino acids. V shed 4 bases and J shed 7 bases, with 20 bases lying between them. Here the CDR3 DNA reads TGTGCCAGCAGCCGAGCAGGAGGGGGTATTGGGAATGAGCAGTTCTTC. It encodes CASSRAGGGIGNEQFF.

This clonotype showed up just a few times. The chain links TRBV25-1 to TRBJ1-4; 8 bases are shared with TRBD1. V shed 3 bases, J shed 5 bases, and the junction held 20 bases outside the gene matches. Per the germline V gene, CDR1 is MGHDK and CDR2 is SYGVNS. The CDR3 consists of 20 residues. CDR3 sequence: CASSDRLGTGRDNGNEKLFF. DNA for the CDR3: TGTGCCAGCAGTGATCGCCTCGGGACAGGACGGGATAACGGAAATGAAAAACTGTTTTTT.

The table lists this clonotype with many counts. The CDR3 DNA reads TGTGCCAGCAGTGAGGACAGGGTCAATTCACCCCTCCACTTT. It encodes CASSEDRVNSPLHF. The J gene is TRBJ1-6, the V gene TRBV27; 8 positions match TRBD1. Germline V gives CDR1 MNHEY, CDR2 SMNVEV (reference sequence). V was clipped by 5 bases and J by 7 bases; unmatched bases: 4. There are 14 residues in the CDR3.

This clonotype was recorded many times. The CDR3 DNA is TGTGCCAGCAGTTACTCGGGCAGTGTTCAGCCCCAGCATTTT. Translating gives CASSYSGSVQPQHF. The chain is built from TRBV6-5 and TRBJ1-5; D gene ambiguous. CDR1 and CDR2 (germline): MNHEY, SVGAGI. This CDR3 region has 14 residues. V dropped 0 bases and J dropped 6 bases, with 9 bases sitting between them.

CDR3 loop: CASSDGGRAVQETQYF. The CDR3 DNA reads TGTGCCAGCAGTGATGGGGGCAGGGCCGTCCAAGAGACCCAGTACTTC. The V and J genes are TRBV25-1 and TRBJ2-5; possible D gene TRBD1, 6 bases. Germline CDR1 reads MGHDK; CDR2 reads SYGVNS. V was cut by 3 bases and J by 1 base, with 15 bases left in between. The length of the CDR3 is 16 residues.

This chain joins TRBV24-1 and TRBJ2-7, with D possibly being TRBD1 (6 bases). The last part of the DNA fits TRBJ2-5 better; the J call may be wrong. This CDR3 region has 15 residues. CDR1 is KGHDR, CDR2 SFDVKD, per germline. The CDR3 reads CATSDARGTGETQYF. As DNA, the CDR3 is TGTGCCACCAGTGACGCCCGAGGCACAGGGGAGACCCAGTACTTC.

Many counts were recorded for this clonotype. The V and J genes are TRBV2 and TRBJ2-1, with 7 bases lining up with TRBD2. Germline V gene sequence: CDR1 SNHLY, CDR2 FYNNEI. Trimming at V came to 4 bases and at J to 4 bases, leaving 13 bases not matched to a gene. The CDR3 extends over 17 amino acids. The CDR3 nucleotides are TGTGCCAGCAGTGCCCCTATCACGGGAGGCGCGTACAATGAGCAGTTCTTC. This sequence encodes CASSAPITGGAYNEQFF.

The V call is TRBV7-2, the J call TRBJ1-1, with a weak D call TRBD1 (5 bases). Trimming cost V 5 bases and J 0 bases, with 10 bases left between them. CDR3 length: 14 amino acids. Per the germline V gene, CDR1 is SGHTA and CDR2 is FQGNSA. The CDR3 sequence is CASSPQDLNTEAFF. The CDR3 DNA follows: TGTGCCAGCAGCCCACAGGATCTGAACACTGAAGCTTTCTTT.

Notes on this clonotype: A read error is possible here, since a much larger clone lies one base away. The genes are TRBV7-8 and TRBJ2-7; D not certain. Germline assignment: CDR1 SGHVS and CDR2 FQNEAQ. V dropped 0 bases and J dropped 3 bases, with 6 bases sitting between them. This CDR3 is 13 amino acids long. CDR3 region: CASSLANDYEQYF. CDR3 DNA: TGTGCCAGCAGCTTAGCGAACGACTACGAGCAGTACTTC.

The gene calls are TRBV6-1 and TRBJ2-7; D assignment may be TRBD1 or TRBD2 (6 bases each). CDR1 is MNHNS and CDR2 is SASEGT in the germline V gene. V was trimmed by 5 bases and J by 5 bases, leaving 28 bases between them. CDR3 length: 18 amino acids. The CDR3 here is CASSPRSPSEGGQNEQYF. The CDR3 DNA is TGTGCCAGCAGTCCGAGGTCTCCCTCCGAGGGGGGTCAGAACGAGCAGTACTTC.

This clonotype appeared many times. The gene calls are TRBV11-3 and TRBJ2-3; a weak D match, TRBD2 (6 bases). This CDR3 region has 17 residues. The V gene's germline CDR1 is SGHNT and CDR2 YENEEA. Trimming took off 4 bases at V and 5 bases at J, with 22 bases between the two ends. CDR3 residues: CASSSRALEMGGDTQYF. The CDR3 DNA is TGTGCCAGCAGCTCCCGGGCCCTCGAAATGGGGGGAGATACGCAGTATTTT.

The rearrangement joins TRBV6-6 to TRBJ2-4; perhaps TRBD1 as D (5 bases). V lost 6 bases, J lost 0 bases, and 15 bases lay in between. CDR1 and CDR2 (germline): MNHNY, SVGAGI (reference sequence). CDR3 length: 16 residues. CDR3 residues: CASSQNRGQAKNIQYF. For the CDR3, the DNA is TGTGCCAGCAGCCAAAACCGAGGACAAGCCAAAAACATTCAGTACTTC.

CDR3 sequence: CASSSRDGANVLTF. The DNA for the CDR3 is TGTGCCAGCAGCTCCCGGGATGGGGCCAACGTCCTGACTTTC. The rearrangement links TRBV6-6 to TRBJ2-6, with D tentatively TRBD2 (5 bases). The CDR3 consists of 14 residues. The germline V gene has CDR1 MNHNY and CDR2 SVGAGI (reference sequence). The germline V and J ends were trimmed by 6 bases and 3 bases, with 9 bases remaining between them.

This clonotype has a count of ten or more. The chain couples TRBV10-3 to TRBJ2-7; the D is unclear. This CDR3 comprises 12 residues. The germline CDR1 and CDR2 sequences are ENHRY and SYGVKD. The V and J ends lost 3 bases and 0 bases respectively, with 3 bases between them. The CDR3 sequence is CAISDSSYEQYF. In DNA form, the CDR3 reads TGTGCCATCAGTGACAGCTCCTACGAGCAGTACTTC.

This clonotype was found a few times. This chain joins TRBV5-1 and TRBJ1-4; possible D gene TRBD1, 5 bases. The V end was cut by 4 bases, the J end by 0 bases, with 10 bases between. The CDR3 runs to 15 residues. Germline CDR1 and CDR2: SGHRS and YFSETQ. As DNA, the CDR3 is TGCGCCAGCAGCCTACAGGCTCCAACTAATGAAAAACTGTTTTTT. Translated, it gives CASSLQAPTNEKLFF.

At least ten counts were recorded for this clonotype. This rearrangement joins TRBV5-1 to TRBJ2-3; no clear D. CDR3 length: 12 residues. V lost 0 bases and J 8 bases, leaving 7 bases between the germline ends. The germline CDR1 and CDR2 sequences are SGHRS and YFSETQ. The CDR3 DNA reads as TGCGCCAGCAGCTTGGAACGGGCTACGCAGTATTTT. Its translation: CASSLERATQYF.

A few counts support this clonotype. The V and J genes are TRBV7-2 and TRBJ2-1; 8 bases match TRBD1. With 2 bases clipped from V and 4 bases from J, the junction kept 10 bases outside the gene matches. The length of the CDR3 is 17 residues. The V gene's germline CDR1 is SGHTA and CDR2 FQGNSA. CDR3 in DNA: TGTGCCAGCAGCTTACGGACAGGGACAACTGTATACAATGAGCAGTTCTTC. Encoded protein: CASSLRTGTTVYNEQFF.

This clonotype appeared many times. The V and J genes are TRBV6-1 and TRBJ2-6; D may correspond to TRBD1 or TRBD2 (5 bases each). V lost 11 bases and J 0 bases, leaving 14 bases between the germline ends. The CDR3 is made up of 15 amino acids. CDR1 is MNHNS and CDR2 is SASEGT in the germline V gene. CDR3 DNA sequence: TGTGCCCTTATGCAGGGACCCTCTGGGGCCAACGTCCTGACTTTC. Residues: CALMQGPSGANVLTF.

This clonotype was found many times. V and J are TRBV20-1 and TRBJ1-5; TRBD1 is a possible D gene (5 bases). V was pared by 6 bases and J by 0 bases, with 12 bases between. Germline CDR1 reads DFQATT; CDR2 reads SNEGSKA (reference sequence). The CDR3 loop spans 14 amino acids. The CDR3 here is CSAWDSNSNQPQHF. DNA of the CDR3: TGCAGTGCGTGGGACTCCAATAGCAATCAGCCCCAGCATTTT.

This clonotype has only a few counts. A read error may account for a junction end that differs from germline. The chain employs TRBV14 and TRBJ2-6, with D possibly matching TRBD1 (5 bases). Germline CDR1 is SGHDN and CDR2 is FVKESK. The CDR3 contains 15 residues. The CDR3, as DNA: TGTGCCAGCAGCGGCCAACGGGCTGGGGCCAACGTCCGGACTTTC. This codes for CASSGQRAGANVRTF.

As regards this clonotype: One base away lies a much larger clone, so this may be a sequencing read error. This chain links TRBV11-2 with TRBJ2-5; the match to TRBD2 covers 7 bases. The CDR3 contains 11 residues. Germline loops: CDR1 SGHAT, CDR2 FQNNGV. CDR3 in DNA: TGTGCCAGCAGGGCGGGGGAGACCCACTACTTC. As protein: CASRAGETHYF.

This clonotype was seen just once. One base away lies a much larger clone, so this may be a sequencing read error. The gene calls are TRBV28 and TRBJ1-1, with D tentatively TRBD1 (6 bases). Germline-derived CDR1 and CDR2 are MDHEN and SYDVKM. This CDR3 has 12 amino acids. V was shortened by 10 bases and J by 5 bases, with 14 bases between the two germline ends. The CDR3 region has the DNA TGTGCCACGCGACGGGGGCGGACTGAAGCTTTCTTT. Translated: CATRRGRTEAFF.

This clonotype has just one count. This could be a read error, since a much larger clone is one nucleotide away. The chain combines TRBV20-1 with TRBJ2-1, with D hard to call. The CDR3 contains 12 residues. Germline V CDR1 and CDR2: DFQATT, SNEGSKA (reference sequence). The CDR3 region has the DNA TGCGGTGCTCAGCAAGTCTTCAATGAGCAGTTCTTC. Its protein product is CGAQQVFNEQFF.

The gene calls are TRBV5-1 and TRBJ1-1; perhaps TRBD1 as D (5 bases). Germline V gene lookup returns CDR1 SGHRS and CDR2 YFSETQ. Trimming took off 0 bases at V and 2 bases at J, with 11 bases between the two ends. This CDR3 has 15 amino acids. As DNA, the CDR3 is TGCGCCAGCAGCTTGGCCCGGGGCGAAAACACTGAAGCTTTCTTT. Translation gives CASSLARGENTEAFF. Full variable domain (missing parts from reference TRBV5-1 and TRBJ1-1): KAGVTQTPRYLIKTRGQQVTLSCSPISGHRSVSWYQQTPGQGLQFLFEYFSETQRNKGNFPGRFSGRQFSNSRSEMNVSTLELGDSALYLCASSLARGENTEAFFGQGTRLTVV.

The gene calls are TRBV7-9 and TRBJ1-2; maybe TRBD1 (5 bases). CDR1 and CDR2 from the germline V gene are SEHNR and FQNEAQ (reference sequence). This CDR3 is built from 14 residues. Trimming left V 2 bases short and J 7 bases short, with 14 bases between. CDR3 loop: CASSLQGDFPGYTF. In nucleotides, the CDR3 is TGTGCCAGCAGCTTACAGGGAGATTTTCCTGGCTACACCTTC.